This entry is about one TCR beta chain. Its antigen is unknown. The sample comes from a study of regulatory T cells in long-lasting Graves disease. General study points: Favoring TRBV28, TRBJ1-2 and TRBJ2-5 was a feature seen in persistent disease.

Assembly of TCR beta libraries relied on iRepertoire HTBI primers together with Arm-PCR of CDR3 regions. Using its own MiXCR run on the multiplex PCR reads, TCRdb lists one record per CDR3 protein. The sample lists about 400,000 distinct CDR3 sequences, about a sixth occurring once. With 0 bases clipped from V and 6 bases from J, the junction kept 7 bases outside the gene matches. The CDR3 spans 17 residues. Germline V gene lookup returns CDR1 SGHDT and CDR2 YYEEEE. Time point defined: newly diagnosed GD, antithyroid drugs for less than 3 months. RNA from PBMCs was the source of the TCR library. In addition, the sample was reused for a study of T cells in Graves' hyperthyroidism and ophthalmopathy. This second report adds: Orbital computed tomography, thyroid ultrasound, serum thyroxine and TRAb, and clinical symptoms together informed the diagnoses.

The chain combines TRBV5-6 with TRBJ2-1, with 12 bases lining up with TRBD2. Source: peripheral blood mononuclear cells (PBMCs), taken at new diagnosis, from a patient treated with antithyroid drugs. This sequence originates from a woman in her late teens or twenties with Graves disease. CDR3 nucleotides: TGTGCCAGCAGCTTGGGGTTTCGACTAGCGGGGGTCAATGAGCAGTTCTTC. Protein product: CASSLGFRLAGVNEQFF.